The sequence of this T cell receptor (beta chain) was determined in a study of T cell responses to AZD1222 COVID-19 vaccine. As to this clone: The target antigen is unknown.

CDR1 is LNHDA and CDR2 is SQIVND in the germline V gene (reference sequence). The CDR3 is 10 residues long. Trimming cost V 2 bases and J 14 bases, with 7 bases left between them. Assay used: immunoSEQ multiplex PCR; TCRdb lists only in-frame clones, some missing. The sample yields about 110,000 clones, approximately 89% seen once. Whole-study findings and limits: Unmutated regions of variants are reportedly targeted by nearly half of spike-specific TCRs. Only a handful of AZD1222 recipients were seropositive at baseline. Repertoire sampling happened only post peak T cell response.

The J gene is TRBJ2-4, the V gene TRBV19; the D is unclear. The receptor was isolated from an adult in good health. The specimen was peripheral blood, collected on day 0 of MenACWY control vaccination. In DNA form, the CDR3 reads TGTGCCAGTAGTATAAACCCAGAGTACTTC. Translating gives CASSINPEYF.